The TCR beta chain under discussion was sequenced for a study of blood T cells in healthy people across ages. General observations from the study: Significant beta diversity loss was already apparent by age roughly 43, declining roughly linearly. CMV status of donors was unknown, possibly confounding expanded clonotype changes.

V gave up 3 bases and J gave up 10 bases, with 13 bases separating them. CDR1 is MGHDK and CDR2 is SYGVNS in the germline V gene. The CDR3 has 14 residues. Healthy Caucasian individuals from Russia aged roughly 6 to 100 were enrolled as donors. It was with a sample-barcoded 5' primer and a J-beta primer mix that a second PCR of roughly 7 to 12 cycles was run. Each TCR beta cDNA got a 12-nucleotide random molecular identifier. TCRdb independently ran MiXCR on the 5' RACE reads; one entry per CDR3 protein. The sample yields more than 1,400,000 distinct CDR3 sequences, approximately 42% seen once. Worth noting for this clonotype: Its specificity is not known.

The chain joins TRBV25-1 to TRBJ1-6; D not resolved. This TCR was sampled from a woman aged 18-29 years in good health. What was sequenced was blood. The DNA for the CDR3 is TGTGCCAGCAGTGATGATTCGGCCGGGTCACCCCTCCACTTT. It translates to CASSDDSAGSPLHF.